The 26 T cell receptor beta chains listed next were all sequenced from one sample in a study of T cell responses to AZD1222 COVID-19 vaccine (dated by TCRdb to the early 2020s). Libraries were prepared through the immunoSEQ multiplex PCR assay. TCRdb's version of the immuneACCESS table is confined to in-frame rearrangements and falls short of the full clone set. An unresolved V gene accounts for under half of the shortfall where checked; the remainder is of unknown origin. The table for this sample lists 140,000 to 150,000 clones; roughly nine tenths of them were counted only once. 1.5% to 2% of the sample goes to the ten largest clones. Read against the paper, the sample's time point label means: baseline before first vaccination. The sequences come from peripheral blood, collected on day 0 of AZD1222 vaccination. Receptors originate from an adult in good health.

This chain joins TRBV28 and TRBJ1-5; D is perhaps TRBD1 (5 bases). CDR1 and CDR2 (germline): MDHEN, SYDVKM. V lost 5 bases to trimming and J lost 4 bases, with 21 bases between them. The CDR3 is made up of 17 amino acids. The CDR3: CASSHPGSGHRNQPQHF. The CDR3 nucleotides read TGTGCCAGCAGTCACCCTGGTTCGGGGCACCGAAATCAGCCCCAGCATTTT.

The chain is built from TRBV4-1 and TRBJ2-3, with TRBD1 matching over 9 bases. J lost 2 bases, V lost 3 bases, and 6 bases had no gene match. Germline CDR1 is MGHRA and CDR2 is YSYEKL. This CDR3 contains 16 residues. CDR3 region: CASSHTGTGITDTQYF. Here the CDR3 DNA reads TGCGCCAGCAGCCATACCGGGACAGGGATCACAGATACGCAGTATTTT.

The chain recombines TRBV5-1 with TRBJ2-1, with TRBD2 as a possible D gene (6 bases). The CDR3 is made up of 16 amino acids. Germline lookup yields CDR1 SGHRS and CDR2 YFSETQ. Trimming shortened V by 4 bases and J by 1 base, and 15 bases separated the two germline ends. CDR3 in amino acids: CASSLSSVASYNEQFF. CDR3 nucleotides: TGCGCCAGCAGCCTATCTAGCGTTGCTTCCTACAATGAGCAGTTCTTC.

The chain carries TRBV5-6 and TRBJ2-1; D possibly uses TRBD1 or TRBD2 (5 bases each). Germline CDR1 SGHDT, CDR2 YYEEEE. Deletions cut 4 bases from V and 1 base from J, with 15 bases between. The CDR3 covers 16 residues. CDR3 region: CASSPEGRLSYNEQFF. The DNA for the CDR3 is TGTGCCAGCAGCCCCGAGGGACGATTATCCTACAATGAGCAGTTCTTC.

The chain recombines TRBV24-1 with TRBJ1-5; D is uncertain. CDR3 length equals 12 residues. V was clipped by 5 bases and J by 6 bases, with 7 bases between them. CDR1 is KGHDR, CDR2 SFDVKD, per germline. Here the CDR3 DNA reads TGTGCCACCAGTGCCGGGCCTCAGCCCCAGCATTTT. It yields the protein CATSAGPQPQHF.

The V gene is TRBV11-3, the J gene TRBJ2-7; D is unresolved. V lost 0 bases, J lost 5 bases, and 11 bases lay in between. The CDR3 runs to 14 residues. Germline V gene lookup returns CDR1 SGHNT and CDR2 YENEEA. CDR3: CASSLDQVTDEQYF. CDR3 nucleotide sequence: TGTGCCAGCAGCTTAGATCAGGTCACGGACGAGCAGTACTTC.

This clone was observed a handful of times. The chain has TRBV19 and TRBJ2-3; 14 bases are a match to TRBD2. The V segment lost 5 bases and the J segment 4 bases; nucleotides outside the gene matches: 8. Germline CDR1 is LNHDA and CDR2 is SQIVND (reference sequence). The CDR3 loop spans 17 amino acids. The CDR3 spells CASSAGLAGAKADTQYF. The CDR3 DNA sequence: TGTGCCAGTAGTGCGGGACTAGCGGGAGCTAAGGCAGATACGCAGTATTTT.

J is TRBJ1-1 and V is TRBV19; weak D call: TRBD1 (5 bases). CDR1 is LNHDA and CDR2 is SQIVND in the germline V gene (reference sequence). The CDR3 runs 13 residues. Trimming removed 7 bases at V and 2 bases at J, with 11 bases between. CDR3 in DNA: TGTGCCAGTAACCCCAGGGAAAACACTGAAGCTTTCTTT. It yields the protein CASNPRENTEAFF.

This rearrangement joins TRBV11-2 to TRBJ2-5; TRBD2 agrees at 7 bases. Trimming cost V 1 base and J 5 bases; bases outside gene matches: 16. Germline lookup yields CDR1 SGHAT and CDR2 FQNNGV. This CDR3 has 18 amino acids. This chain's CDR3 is CASSLGGASGAGMETQYF. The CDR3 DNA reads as TGTGCCAGCAGCTTAGGTGGCGCTAGCGGCGCTGGGATGGAGACCCAGTACTTC.

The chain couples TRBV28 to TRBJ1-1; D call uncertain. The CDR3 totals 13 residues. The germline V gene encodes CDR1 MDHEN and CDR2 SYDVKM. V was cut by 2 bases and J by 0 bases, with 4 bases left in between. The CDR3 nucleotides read TGTGCCAGCAGTTTAGGAGTGAACACTGAAGCTTTCTTT. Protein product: CASSLGVNTEAFF.

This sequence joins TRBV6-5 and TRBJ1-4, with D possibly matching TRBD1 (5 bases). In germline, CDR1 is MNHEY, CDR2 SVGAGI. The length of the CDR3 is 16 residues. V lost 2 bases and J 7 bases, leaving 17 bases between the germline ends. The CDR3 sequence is CASSYRMGGTVEKLFF. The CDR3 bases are TGTGCCAGCAGTTACAGGATGGGGGGGACGGTTGAAAAACTGTTTTTT.

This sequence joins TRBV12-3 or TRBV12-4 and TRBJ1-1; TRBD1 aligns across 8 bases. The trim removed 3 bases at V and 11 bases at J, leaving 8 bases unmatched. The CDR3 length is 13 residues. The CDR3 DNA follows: TGTGCCAGCAGTTTCAACCAGGGGGCAGGGGCTTTCTTT. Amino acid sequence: CASSFNQGAGAFF.

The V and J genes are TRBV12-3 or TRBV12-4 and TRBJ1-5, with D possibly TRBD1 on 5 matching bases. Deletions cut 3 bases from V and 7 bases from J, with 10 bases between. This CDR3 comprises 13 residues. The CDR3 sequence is CASSFWDGQPQHF. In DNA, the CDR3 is TGTGCCAGCAGTTTTTGGGACGGCCAGCCCCAGCATTTT.

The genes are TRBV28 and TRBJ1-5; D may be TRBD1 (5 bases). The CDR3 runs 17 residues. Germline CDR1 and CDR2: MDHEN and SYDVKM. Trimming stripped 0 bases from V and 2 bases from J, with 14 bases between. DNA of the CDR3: TGTGCCAGCAGTTTATGGACAGCGCAACCTCGCAATCAGCCCCAGCATTTT. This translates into CASSLWTAQPRNQPQHF.

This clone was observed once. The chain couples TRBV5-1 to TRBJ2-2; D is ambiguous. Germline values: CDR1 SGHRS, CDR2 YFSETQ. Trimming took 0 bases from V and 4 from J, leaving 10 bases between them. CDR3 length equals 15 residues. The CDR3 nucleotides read TGCGCCAGCAGCTTGGACGGACCAGCCACCGGGGAGCTGTTTTTT. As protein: CASSLDGPATGELFF.

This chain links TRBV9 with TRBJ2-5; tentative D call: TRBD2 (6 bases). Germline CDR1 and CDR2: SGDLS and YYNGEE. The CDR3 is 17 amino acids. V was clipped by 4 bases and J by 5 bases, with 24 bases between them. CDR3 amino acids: CASSPRGSGTSGETQYF. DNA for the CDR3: TGTGCCAGCAGCCCGCGGGGTAGCGGAACATCAGGGGAGACCCAGTACTTC.

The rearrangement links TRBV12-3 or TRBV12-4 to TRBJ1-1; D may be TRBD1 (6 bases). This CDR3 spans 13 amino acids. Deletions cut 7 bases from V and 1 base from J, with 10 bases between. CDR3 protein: CASNRGGNTEAFF. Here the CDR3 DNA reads TGTGCCAGCAATCGAGGGGGGAACACTGAAGCTTTCTTT.

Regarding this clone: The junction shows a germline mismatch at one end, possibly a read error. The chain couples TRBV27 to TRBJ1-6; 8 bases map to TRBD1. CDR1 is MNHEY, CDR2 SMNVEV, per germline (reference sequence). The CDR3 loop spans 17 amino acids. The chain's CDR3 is CASSSTGGVADNSPLHF. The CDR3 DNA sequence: TGTGCCAGCAGTTCAACAGGGGGGGTAGCAGATAACTCACCCCTCCACTTT.

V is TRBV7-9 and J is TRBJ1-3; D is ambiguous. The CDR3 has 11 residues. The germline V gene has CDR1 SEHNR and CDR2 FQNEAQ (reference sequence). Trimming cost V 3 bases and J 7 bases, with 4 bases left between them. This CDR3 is CASSFANTIYF. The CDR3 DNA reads TGTGCCAGCAGCTTTGCCAACACCATATATTTT. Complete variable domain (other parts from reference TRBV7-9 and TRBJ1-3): DTGVSQNPRHKITKRGQNVTFRCDPISEHNRLYWYRQTLGQGPEFLTYFQNEAQLEKSRLLSDRFSAERPKGSFSTLEIQRTEQGDSAMYLCASSFANTIYFGEGSWLTVV.

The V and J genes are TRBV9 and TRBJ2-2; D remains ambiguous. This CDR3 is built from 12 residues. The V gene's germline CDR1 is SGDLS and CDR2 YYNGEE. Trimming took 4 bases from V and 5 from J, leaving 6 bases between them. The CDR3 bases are TGTGCCAGCAGCCGGCTGACCGGGGAGCTGTTTTTT. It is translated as CASSRLTGELFF.

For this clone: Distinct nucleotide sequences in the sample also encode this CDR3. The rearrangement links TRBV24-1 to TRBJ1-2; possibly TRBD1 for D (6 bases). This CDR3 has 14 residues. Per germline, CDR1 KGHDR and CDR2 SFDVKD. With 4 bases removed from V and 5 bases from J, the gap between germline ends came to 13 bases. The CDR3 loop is CATSDPGTTYGYTF. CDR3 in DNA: TGTGCCACCAGTGACCCCGGGACAACATATGGCTACACCTTC.

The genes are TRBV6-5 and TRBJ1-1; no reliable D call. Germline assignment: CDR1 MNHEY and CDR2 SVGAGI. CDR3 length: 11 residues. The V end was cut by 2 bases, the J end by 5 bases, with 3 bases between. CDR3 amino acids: CASSYGTEAFF. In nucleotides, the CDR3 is TGTGCCAGCAGTTACGGTACTGAAGCTTTCTTT.

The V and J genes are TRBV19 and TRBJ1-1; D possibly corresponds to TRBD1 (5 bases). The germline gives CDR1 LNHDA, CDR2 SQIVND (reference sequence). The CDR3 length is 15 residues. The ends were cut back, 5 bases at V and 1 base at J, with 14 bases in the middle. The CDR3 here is CASSVMGQKNTEAFF. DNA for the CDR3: TGTGCCAGTAGTGTAATGGGGCAGAAGAACACTGAAGCTTTCTTT.

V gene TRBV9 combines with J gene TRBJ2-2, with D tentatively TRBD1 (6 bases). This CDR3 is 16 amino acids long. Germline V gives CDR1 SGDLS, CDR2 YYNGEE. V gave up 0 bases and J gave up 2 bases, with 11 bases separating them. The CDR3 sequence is CASSVGGGTNTGELFF. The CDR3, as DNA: TGTGCCAGCAGCGTAGGTGGGGGCACTAACACCGGGGAGCTGTTTTTT.

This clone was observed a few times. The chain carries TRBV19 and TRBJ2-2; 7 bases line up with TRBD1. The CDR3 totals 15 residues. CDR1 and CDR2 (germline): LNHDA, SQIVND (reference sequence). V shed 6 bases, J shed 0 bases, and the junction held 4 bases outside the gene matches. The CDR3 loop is CASRIQGPNTGELFF. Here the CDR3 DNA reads TGTGCCAGTAGAATACAGGGGCCGAACACCGGGGAGCTGTTTTTT. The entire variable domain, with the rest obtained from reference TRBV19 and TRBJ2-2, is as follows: DGGITQSPKYLFRKEGQNVTLSCEQNLNHDAMYWYRQDPGQGLRLIYYSQIVNDFQKGDIAEGYSVSREKKESFPLTVTSAQKNPTAFYLCASRIQGPNTGELFFGEGSRLTVL.

CDR3 nucleotides: TGTGCCAGCAGCGTAGGGGGGCAGATCGCCTTCACCGGGGAGCTGTTTTTT. It is translated as CASSVGGQIAFTGELFF. This chain connects TRBV9 to TRBJ2-2; the D gene is possibly TRBD1 (6 bases). V gave up 0 bases and J gave up 4 bases, with 16 bases separating them. The CDR3 has 17 residues. Per the germline V gene, CDR1 is SGDLS and CDR2 is YYNGEE. The variable domain in full, completed from reference TRBV9 and TRBJ2-2, reads DSGVTQTPKHLITATGQRVTLRCSPRSGDLSVYWYQQSLDQGLQFLIQYYNGEERAKGNILERFSAQQFPDLHSELNLSSLELGDSALYFCASSVGGQIAFTGELFFGEGSRLTVL.